The entry that follows covers one T cell receptor beta chain sequence. Antigen specificity is unknown. Between the trimmed V and J ends, which lost 1 base and 3 bases, there was a span of 10 bases. The germline gives CDR1 MGHRA, CDR2 YSYEKL. This CDR3 region has 15 residues. These data originate in a study of blood T cells in healthy people across ages. Overall study: About one barcoded TCR beta cDNA was captured per two T cells. Study observations and caveats: Age advanced and TCR beta diversity per million T cells fell, roughly linearly.

For the second PCR, which ran for about 6 to 11 cycles, a sample-barcoded 5' primer and a J-beta primer mix were used. Each cDNA molecule carried a tag from a template-switch adaptor that contained 12 random nucleotides. TCRdb passed the 5' RACE reads through MiXCR, listing each CDR3 protein once. The sample holds 550,000 to 800,000 distinct CDR3 sequences, 20% to 25% seen once. The material sequenced was blood. The origin of this receptor is a man aged 70 or older in good health. The chain combines TRBV4-1 with TRBJ1-5; D gene uncertain. The CDR3 region has the DNA TGCGCCAGCAGCCAAGGAGGCCGTTCCAATCAGCCCCAGCATTTT. As protein: CASSQGGRSNQPQHF.